The entry that follows covers one T cell receptor (beta chain) sequence. Its target is not known. Healthy individuals who donated bone marrow served as the donors. This sample stems from a study of cytomegalovirus exposure and HLA in healthy donors. Study information: Samples from HLA-typed donors yielded approximately 88 million unique TCRs in an early data release.

Study outcomes and limitations: As a later analysis showed, several of the most significant clusters appeared to be linked to common viral pathogens. Most TCR sequences were rare, but some public TCRs occurred in many donors.

PCR employed 60 Vbeta and 13 Jbeta primers. Assay: immunoSEQ multiplex PCR; the TCRdb copy retains only in-frame clones and omits some. The repertoire has 210,000 or so clones, around 87% of them found once; the top ten carry roughly 1.3%. CDR1 is MNHNS and CDR2 is SASEGT in the germline V gene. Trimming removed 4 bases at V and 10 bases at J, with 13 bases between. The CDR3 is 13 amino acids. This sequence was found in a man younger than 45 in good health and CMV-seronegative. This chain connects TRBV6-1 to TRBJ2-2; D not resolved. Source material: PBMCs. The CDR3 sequence: CASSVPSIEELFF. The DNA of the CDR3 is TGTGCCAGCAGTGTTCCCAGTATCGAGGAGCTGTTTTTT.